A single sample is the source of the 11 T cell receptor beta chains below, sequenced in a study of blood T cell repertoires in COVID-19. The protocol was immunoSEQ multiplex PCR, while the TCRdb copy is restricted to in-frame clones and leaves out a portion. Among more than 300,000 clones listed, roughly 90% were seen once. The sample comprised PBMCs or T cells enriched from blood (not recorded which). The receptors originated from a woman aged 30 to 39 who had been exposed to COVID-19.

This clone has a single count. The chain joins TRBV5-5 to TRBJ2-2, with 13 nucleotides matching TRBD2. This CDR3 comprises 17 residues. Germline assignment: CDR1 SGHKS and CDR2 YYEKEE (reference sequence). V shed 4 bases and J 3 bases; nucleotides not matched to a gene: 6. The CDR3 DNA reads as TGTGCCAGCAGCGGTATACTAGCGGGGGGGCACACCGGGGAGCTGTTTTTT. Its protein is CASSGILAGGHTGELFF.

V and J are TRBV19 and TRBJ1-5, with D possibly being TRBD1 (6 bases). Per germline, CDR1 LNHDA and CDR2 SQIVND (reference sequence). The CDR3 consists of 14 residues. Trimming removed 6 bases at V and 7 bases at J, with 16 bases between. The CDR3 nucleotides are TGTGCCAGTAGACACAGGGCCCCCGGGCAGCCCCAGCATTTT. It encodes CASRHRAPGQPQHF.

The chain links TRBV7-9 to TRBJ1-3; a possible D gene is TRBD1 (5 bases). The germline CDR1 and CDR2 sequences are SEHNR and FQNEAQ (reference sequence). CDR3 length: 14 residues. V was cut by 5 bases and J by 1 base, with 9 bases left in between. DNA for the CDR3: TGTGCCAGCAGCCAGGACATATCTGGAAACACCATATATTTT. Its translation is CASSQDISGNTIYF.

This clone was counted once. V is TRBV10-3 and J is TRBJ2-3; TRBD2 matches at 15 bases. CDR3 length: 15 residues. Germline trimming cut 6 bases from V and 5 bases from J; bases unmatched to any gene: 3. Per germline, CDR1 ENHRY and CDR2 SYGVKD. CDR3 coding DNA: TGTGCCATCAGCCCGGGACTAGCGGGGGGAGATACGCAGTATTTT. Protein sequence: CAISPGLAGGDTQYF.

The chain couples TRBV7-8 to TRBJ2-7; TRBD1 matches 8 bases. This CDR3 spans 12 amino acids. With V trimmed by 5 bases and J by 5 bases, 2 bases remained unmatched. Germline-derived CDR1 and CDR2 are SGHVS and FQNEAQ. In DNA, the CDR3 is TGTGCCAGCAGCCGGACAGGGAACGAGCAGTACTTC. Translation: CASSRTGNEQYF. Full variable domain (remainder filled in from reference TRBV7-8 and TRBJ2-7): GAGVSQSPRYKVAKRGQDVALRCDPISGHVSLFWYQQALGQGPEFLTYFQNEAQLDKSGLPSDRFFAERPEGSVSTLKIQRTQQEDSAVYLCASSRTGNEQYFGPGTRLTVT.

V gene TRBV5-4 combines with J gene TRBJ2-5, with 12 bases fitting TRBD1. Trimming removed 0 bases from V and 4 bases from J; junction bases left unmatched: 7. The germline V gene has CDR1 SGHNT and CDR2 YYREEE (reference sequence). The CDR3 has 17 amino acids. CDR3 nucleotide sequence: TGTGCCAGCAGCTTGGGGGGACAGGGGGCTAGAGTAGAGACCCAGTACTTC. The encoded protein is CASSLGGQGARVETQYF.

CDR3 protein: CASSQDYTAWAGYTF. The CDR3 coding sequence is TGTGCCAGCAGCCAAGATTATACGGCATGGGCTGGCTACACCTTC. The gene calls are TRBV3-1 (or the pseudogene TRBV3-2) and TRBJ1-2; no definite D call. Germline V gene data show CDR1 as LGHDT and CDR2 as YNNKEL (reference sequence). This CDR3 is 15 amino acids long. V was clipped by 0 bases and J by 7 bases, with 15 bases between them.

The chain uses TRBV6-5 and TRBJ1-2, with D possibly being TRBD1 (6 bases). CDR3 length equals 15 residues. The V gene lost 8 bases and the J gene lost 4 bases, with 20 bases spanning the gap. Germline-derived CDR1 and CDR2 are MNHEY and SVGAGI. The chain's CDR3 is CASGVGGVRGYGYTF. CDR3 nucleotides: TGTGCCAGCGGGGTAGGGGGAGTACGAGGCTATGGCTACACCTTC.

This chain uses TRBV4-2 with TRBJ1-1; weak D call: TRBD1 (5 bases). The CDR3 consists of 14 residues. CDR1 is LGHNA and CDR2 is YNFKEQ in the germline V gene. V lost 3 bases, J lost 6 bases, and 14 bases lay in between. This CDR3 is CASSHDNGGAEAFF. The DNA for the CDR3 is TGTGCCAGCAGCCACGATAACGGGGGGGCTGAAGCTTTCTTT.

The V call is TRBV2, the J call TRBJ1-2; 7 bases align to TRBD1. Germline loops: CDR1 SNHLY, CDR2 FYNNEI. The CDR3 runs 15 residues. The J segment lost 7 bases and the V segment lost 0 bases, leaving 8 bases of the junction unmatched. CDR3 nucleotides: TGTGCCAGCAGTGAAGCGCTTATTGCAGGGGGTGGCTACACCTTC. It yields the protein CASSEALIAGGGYTF.

The chain recombines TRBV7-9 with TRBJ2-7; the match to TRBD2 covers 7 bases. In germline, CDR1 is SEHNR, CDR2 FQNEAQ (reference sequence). V gave up 5 bases and J gave up 1 base; unmatched junction bases: 17. CDR3 size: 18 residues. In DNA form, the CDR3 reads TGTGCCAGCAGCCCGCTGGGGGGGGACTTTCGGGTTTCCTACGAGCAGTACTTC. Amino acids: CASSPLGGDFRVSYEQYF.